This T cell receptor beta chain was retrieved from a study of T cells in Graves' hyperthyroidism and ophthalmopathy. This CDR3 contains 15 residues. V lost 4 bases, J lost 4 bases, and 6 bases stayed unmatched. CDR1 and CDR2 from the germline V gene are LGHDT and YNNKEL (reference sequence). Using RNA transcripts as the source, TCR beta CDR3 regions were amplified. TCR CDR3 regions were first amplified by RT-PCR with HTBI primers. TCRdb reanalysed the multiplex PCR reads using MiXCR and keeps one entry per CDR3 protein. The sample carries fewer than 800,000 distinct CDR3 sequences, 16% recorded once. This clonotype has only a few counts. A lack of ophthalmopathy progression within 18 months defined stable Graves' hyperthyroidism. Subjects aged 18 to 65 presented with newly diagnosed hyperthyroidism of less than 2 months' duration. Any patient presenting with uncontrolled infection, other autoimmune disease, pregnancy or lactation was left out. Together with thyroid ultrasound, orbital computed tomography, serum thyroxine and TRAb, clinical symptoms were used for diagnoses.

This receptor was obtained from a man aged 18 to 29 with Graves' hyperthyroidism. The sample taken for sequencing was blood. The V and J genes are TRBV3-1 and TRBJ2-4, with 8 positions matching TRBD1. CDR3 in DNA: TGTGCCAGCAGCCTCGGGACAGGCTCAAAAAACATTCAGTACTTC. It translates to CASSLGTGSKNIQYF.